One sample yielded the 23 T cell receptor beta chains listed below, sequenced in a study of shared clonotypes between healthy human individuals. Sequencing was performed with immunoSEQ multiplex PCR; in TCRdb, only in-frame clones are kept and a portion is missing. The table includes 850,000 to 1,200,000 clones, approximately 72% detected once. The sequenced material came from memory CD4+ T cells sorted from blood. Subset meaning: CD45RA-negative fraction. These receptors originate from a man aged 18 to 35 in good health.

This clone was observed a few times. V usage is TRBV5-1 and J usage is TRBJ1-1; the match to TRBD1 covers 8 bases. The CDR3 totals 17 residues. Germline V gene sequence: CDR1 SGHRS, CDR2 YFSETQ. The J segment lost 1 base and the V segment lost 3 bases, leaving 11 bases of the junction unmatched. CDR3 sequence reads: CASSSLMTGAGNTEAFF. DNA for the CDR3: TGCGCCAGCAGCTCTTTAATGACAGGGGCGGGGAACACTGAAGCTTTCTTT.

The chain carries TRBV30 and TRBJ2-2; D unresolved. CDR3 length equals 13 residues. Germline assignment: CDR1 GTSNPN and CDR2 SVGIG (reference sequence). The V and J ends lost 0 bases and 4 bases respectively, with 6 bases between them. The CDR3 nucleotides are TGTGCCTGGAGTGTACTAATCACCGGGGAGCTGTTTTTT. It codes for CAWSVLITGELFF.

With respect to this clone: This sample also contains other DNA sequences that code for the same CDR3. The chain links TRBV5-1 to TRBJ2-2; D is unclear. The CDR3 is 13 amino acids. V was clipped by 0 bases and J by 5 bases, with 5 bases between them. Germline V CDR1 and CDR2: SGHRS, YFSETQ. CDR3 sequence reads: CASSLDGTGELFF. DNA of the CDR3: TGCGCCAGCAGCTTGGATGGTACCGGGGAGCTGTTTTTT.

This CDR3 is CASSMGETSYNSPLHF. The CDR3 region has the DNA TGTGCCAGTAGTATGGGGGAAACCTCCTATAATTCACCCCTCCACTTT. The J gene is TRBJ1-6, the V gene TRBV19; perhaps TRBD1 as D (5 bases). This CDR3 is 16 amino acids long. Germline loops: CDR1 LNHDA, CDR2 SQIVND (reference sequence). V was cut by 3 bases and J by 0 bases, with 9 bases left in between. The complete variable domain, with remaining parts taken from reference TRBV19 and TRBJ1-6, reads DGGITQSPKYLFRKEGQNVTLSCEQNLNHDAMYWYRQDPGQGLRLIYYSQIVNDFQKGDIAEGYSVSREKKESFPLTVTSAQKNPTAFYLCASSMGETSYNSPLHFGNGTRLTVT.

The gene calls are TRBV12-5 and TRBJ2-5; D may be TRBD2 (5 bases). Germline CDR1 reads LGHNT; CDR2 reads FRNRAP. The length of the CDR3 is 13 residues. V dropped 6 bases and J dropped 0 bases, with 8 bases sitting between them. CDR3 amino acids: CASGTGNQETQYF. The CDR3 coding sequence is TGTGCTAGTGGAACCGGGAACCAAGAGACCCAGTACTTC.

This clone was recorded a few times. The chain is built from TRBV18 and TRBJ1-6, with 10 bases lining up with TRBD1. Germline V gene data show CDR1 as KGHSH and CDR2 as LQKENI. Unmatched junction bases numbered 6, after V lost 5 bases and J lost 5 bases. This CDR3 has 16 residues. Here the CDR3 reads CASSSQGTGDNSPLHF. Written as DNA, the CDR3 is TGTGCCAGCTCATCCCAGGGGACAGGGGATAATTCACCCCTCCACTTT.

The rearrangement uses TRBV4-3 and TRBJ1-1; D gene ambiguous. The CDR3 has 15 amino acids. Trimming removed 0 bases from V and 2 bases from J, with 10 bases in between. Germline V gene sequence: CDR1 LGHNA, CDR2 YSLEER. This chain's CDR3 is CASSQDPNVNTEAFF. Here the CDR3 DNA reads TGCGCCAGCAGCCAAGATCCGAATGTCAACACTGAAGCTTTCTTT.

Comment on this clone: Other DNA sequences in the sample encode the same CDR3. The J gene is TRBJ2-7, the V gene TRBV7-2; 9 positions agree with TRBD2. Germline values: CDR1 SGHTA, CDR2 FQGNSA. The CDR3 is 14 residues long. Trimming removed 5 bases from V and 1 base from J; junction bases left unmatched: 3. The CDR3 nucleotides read TGTGCCAGCAGCACCAGCGGGAGGTCCTACGAGCAGTACTTC. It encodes CASSTSGRSYEQYF. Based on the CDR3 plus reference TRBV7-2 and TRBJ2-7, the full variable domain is GAGVSQSPSNKVTEKGKDVELRCDPISGHTALYWYRQSLGQGLEFLIYFQGNSAPDKSGLPSDRFSAERTGGSVSTLTIQRTQQEDSAVYLCASSTSGRSYEQYFGPGTRLTVT.

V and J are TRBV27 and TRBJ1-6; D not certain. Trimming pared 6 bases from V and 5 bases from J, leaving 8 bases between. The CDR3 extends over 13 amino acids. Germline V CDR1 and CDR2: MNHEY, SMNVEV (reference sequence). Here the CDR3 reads CASSGFNNSPLHF. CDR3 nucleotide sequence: TGTGCCAGCAGCGGTTTTAATAATTCACCCCTCCACTTT.

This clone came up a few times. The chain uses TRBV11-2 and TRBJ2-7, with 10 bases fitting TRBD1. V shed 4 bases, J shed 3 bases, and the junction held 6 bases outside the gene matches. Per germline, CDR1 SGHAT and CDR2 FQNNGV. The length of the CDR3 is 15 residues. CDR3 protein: CASSSGGQGIYEQYF. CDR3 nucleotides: TGTGCCAGCAGCTCGGGGGGACAGGGGATCTACGAGCAGTACTTC.

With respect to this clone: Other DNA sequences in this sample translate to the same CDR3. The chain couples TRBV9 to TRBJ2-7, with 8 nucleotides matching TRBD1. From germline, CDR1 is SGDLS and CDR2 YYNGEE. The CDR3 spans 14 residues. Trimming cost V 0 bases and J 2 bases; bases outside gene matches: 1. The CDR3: CASSVGQGTYEQYF. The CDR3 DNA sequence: TGTGCCAGCAGCGTAGGACAGGGGACCTACGAGCAGTACTTC.

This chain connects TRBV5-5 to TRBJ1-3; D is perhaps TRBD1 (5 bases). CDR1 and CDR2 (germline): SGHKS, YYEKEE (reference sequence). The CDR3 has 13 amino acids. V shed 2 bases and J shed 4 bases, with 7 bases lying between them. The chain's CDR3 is CASSFGTGNTIYF. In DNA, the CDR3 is TGTGCCAGCAGCTTCGGGACGGGAAACACCATATATTTT.

CDR3 nucleotide sequence: TGTGCCAGCAAGAGCGGAACCTATAGCAATCAGCCCCAGCATTTT. Amino acid sequence: CASKSGTYSNQPQHF. The chain recombines TRBV27 with TRBJ1-5; unclear D gene. The germline V gene has CDR1 MNHEY and CDR2 SMNVEV (reference sequence). The CDR3 covers 15 residues. V shed 7 bases and J shed 0 bases, with 13 bases lying between them.

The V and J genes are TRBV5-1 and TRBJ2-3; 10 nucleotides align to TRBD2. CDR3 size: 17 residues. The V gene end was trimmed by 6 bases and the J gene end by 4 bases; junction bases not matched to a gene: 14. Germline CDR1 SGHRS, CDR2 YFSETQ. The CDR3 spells CASTPLAGAGSADTQYF. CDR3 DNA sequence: TGCGCCAGCACCCCTCTAGCGGGGGCGGGATCGGCAGATACGCAGTATTTT.

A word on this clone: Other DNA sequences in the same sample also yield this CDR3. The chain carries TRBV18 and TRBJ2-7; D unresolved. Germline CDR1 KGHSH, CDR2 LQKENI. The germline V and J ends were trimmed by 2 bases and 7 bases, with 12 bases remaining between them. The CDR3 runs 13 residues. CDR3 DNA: TGTGCCAGCTCACCAACGAGATTGGCAGAGCAGTACTTC. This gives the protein CASSPTRLAEQYF. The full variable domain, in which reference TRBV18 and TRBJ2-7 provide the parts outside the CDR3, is NAGVMQNPRHLVRRRGQEARLRCSPMKGHSHVYWYRQLPEEGLKFMVYLQKENIIDESGMPKERFSAEFPKEGPSILRIQQVVRGDSAAYFCASSPTRLAEQYFGPGTRLTVT.

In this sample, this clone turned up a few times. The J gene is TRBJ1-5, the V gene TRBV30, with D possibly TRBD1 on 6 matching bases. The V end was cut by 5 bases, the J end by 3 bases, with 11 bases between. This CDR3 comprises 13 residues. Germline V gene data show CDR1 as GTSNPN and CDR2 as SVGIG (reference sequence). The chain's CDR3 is CAWGTGFNQPQHF. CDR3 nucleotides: TGTGCCTGGGGAACAGGGTTCAATCAGCCCCAGCATTTT.

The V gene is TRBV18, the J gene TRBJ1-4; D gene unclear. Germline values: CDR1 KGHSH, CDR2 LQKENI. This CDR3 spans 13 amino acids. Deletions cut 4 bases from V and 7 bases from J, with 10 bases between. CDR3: CASSREVAEKLFF. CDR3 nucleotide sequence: TGTGCCAGCTCACGGGAGGTAGCTGAAAAACTGTTTTTT.

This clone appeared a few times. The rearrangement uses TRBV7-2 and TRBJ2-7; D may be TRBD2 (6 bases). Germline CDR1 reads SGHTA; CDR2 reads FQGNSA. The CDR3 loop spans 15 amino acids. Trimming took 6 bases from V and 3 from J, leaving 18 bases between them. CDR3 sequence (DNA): TGTGCCAGCAGTCCCGGGAGAGCAAGTTTCTACGAGCAGTACTTC. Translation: CASSPGRASFYEQYF.

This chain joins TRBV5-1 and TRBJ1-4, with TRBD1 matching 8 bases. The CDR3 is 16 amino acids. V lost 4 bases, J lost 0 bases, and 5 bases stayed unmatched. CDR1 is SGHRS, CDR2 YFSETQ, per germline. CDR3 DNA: TGCGCCAGCAGCCAGGGACAGGTTGCAACTAATGAAAAACTGTTTTTT. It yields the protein CASSQGQVATNEKLFF.

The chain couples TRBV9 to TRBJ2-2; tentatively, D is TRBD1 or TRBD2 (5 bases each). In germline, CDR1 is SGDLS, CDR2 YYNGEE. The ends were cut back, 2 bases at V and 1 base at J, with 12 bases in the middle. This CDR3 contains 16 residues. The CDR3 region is CASSVGAGLNTGELFF. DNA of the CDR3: TGTGCCAGCAGCGTCGGGGCGGGTTTGAACACCGGGGAGCTGTTTTTT. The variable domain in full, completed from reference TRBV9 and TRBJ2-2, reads DSGVTQTPKHLITATGQRVTLRCSPRSGDLSVYWYQQSLDQGLQFLIQYYNGEERAKGNILERFSAQQFPDLHSELNLSSLELGDSALYFCASSVGAGLNTGELFFGEGSRLTVL.

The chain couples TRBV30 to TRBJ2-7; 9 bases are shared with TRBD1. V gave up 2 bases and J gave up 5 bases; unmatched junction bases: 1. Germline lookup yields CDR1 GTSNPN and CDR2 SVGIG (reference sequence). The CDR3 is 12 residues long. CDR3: CAWSRDRDEQYF. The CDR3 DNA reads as TGTGCCTGGAGTCGGGACAGGGACGAGCAGTACTTC.

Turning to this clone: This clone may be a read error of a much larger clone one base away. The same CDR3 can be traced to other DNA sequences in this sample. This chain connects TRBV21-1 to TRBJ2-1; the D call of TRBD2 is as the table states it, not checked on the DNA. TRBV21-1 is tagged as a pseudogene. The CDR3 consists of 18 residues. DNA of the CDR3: TGTGCCAGCAGCAAATCGTCCGTCGCGGGGGCGGGCGGCGGGGAGCAGTTCTTC. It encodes CASSKSSVAGAGGGEQFF.

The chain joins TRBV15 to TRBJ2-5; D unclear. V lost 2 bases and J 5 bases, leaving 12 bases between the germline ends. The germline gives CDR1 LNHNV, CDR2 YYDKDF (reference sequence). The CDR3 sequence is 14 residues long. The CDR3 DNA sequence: TGTGCCACCAGCAGAAAGGCCGATGGGGAGACCCAGTACTTC. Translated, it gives CATSRKADGETQYF.